This record concerns one TCR beta chain sequence. The data originate from a study of blood T cell repertoires in COVID-19. Whole-study context: Researchers got acute and convalescent COVID-19 samples from the United States, Italy and Spain. In each case, the material was cDNA or gDNA derived from T cells, B-cell-depleted T cells, or PBMCs.

Looked up from germline, CDR1 is SGDLS and CDR2 is YYNGEE. Trimming cost V 3 bases and J 7 bases; bases outside gene matches: 7. The length of the CDR3 is 15 residues. Under the authors' procedure: Amplification of reference gene primers was used by the study to estimate nucleated cell counts. The protocol was immunoSEQ multiplex PCR, while the TCRdb copy is restricted to in-frame clones and leaves out a portion. D and trimming were read from the DNA, whereas the V and J calls and clone size are those reported in that table. This table holds over 250,000 clones, 65% to 90% found once. Sequenced sample: peripheral blood. The gene calls are TRBV9 and TRBJ1-4; 9 nucleotides agree with TRBD1. The receptor was isolated from a man aged 50 to 59 with active or convalescent COVID-19. This CDR3 is CASSAQQGAGEKLFF. CDR3 sequence (DNA): TGTGCCAGCAGCGCCCAACAGGGGGCCGGTGAAAAACTGTTTTTT.